A selection of T cell receptor beta chains follows, all from one sample in a study of technical replicates of blood from a handful of donors. Here immunoSEQ multiplex PCR was the method, and the copy in TCRdb shows in-frame clones only, minus some. The table has more than 65,000 clones, more than 85% seen once. The sequenced material came from T cells isolated from PBMCs. These receptors were taken from a human donor in good health. Each CDR3 is given with its conserved first and last residue. The order of the fields is clone size, V gene, J gene, D gene, CDR3 protein, CDR3 DNA. A D gene is named only where the DNA matches it firmly. Only part of the rows carry a size: once, few, many, or a class if the clone is expanded.

.	TRBV7-8	TRBJ2-7	.	CASSLHRGQGGEQYF	TGTGCCAGCAGCTTACATCGAGGACAGGGAGGGGAGCAGTACTTC
once	TRBV4-3	TRBJ2-6	.	CASSQEAPTKSGANVLTF	TGCGCCAGCAGCCAAGAAGCACCAACCAAGTCCGGGGCCAACGTCCTGACTTTC
.	TRBV4-3	TRBJ2-7	.	CASSQDRDSYEQYF	TGCGCCAGCAGCCAAGATCGGGACTCCTACGAGCAGTACTTC
.	TRBV5-1	TRBJ2-5	TRBD1	CASSVGQSQETQYF	TGCGCCAGCAGCGTGGGACAGAGCCAAGAGACCCAGTACTTC
.	TRBV19	TRBJ2-3	.	CASSIDRDIADTQYF	TGTGCCAGTAGTATAGACCGGGATATCGCAGATACGCAGTATTTT
.	TRBV5-8	TRBJ1-1	.	CASSLGAMNTEAFF	TGTGCCAGCAGCTTGGGGGCAATGAACACTGAAGCTTTCTTT
.	TRBV5-1	TRBJ2-7	.	CASSVDGVAYEQYF	TGCGCCAGCAGCGTGGACGGTGTAGCCTACGAGCAGTACTTC
once	TRBV5-1	TRBJ2-3	.	CASSFEEDTQYF	TGCGCCAGCAGCTTTGAGGAGGATACGCAGTATTTT
.	TRBV28	TRBJ2-7	TRBD2	CASSPETSGSYEQYF	TGTGCCAGCAGTCCGGAGACTAGCGGGAGCTACGAGCAGTACTTC
.	TRBV4-2	TRBJ1-4	.	CASSLSGNIFEKLFF	TGTGCCAGCAGCCTTTCAGGGAATATTTTTGAAAAACTGTTTTTT
.	TRBV6-1	TRBJ2-2	TRBD2	CASLTSGRGTGELFF	TGTGCCAGCCTGACTAGCGGGAGAGGAACCGGGGAGCTGTTTTTT
.	TRBV18	TRBJ2-2	TRBD1	CASSPNRGVRNTGELFF	TGTGCCAGCTCACCTAACAGGGGAGTACGGAACACCGGGGAGCTGTTTTTT
.	TRBV4-1	TRBJ1-5	TRBD1	CASSQGQGINQPQHF	TGCGCCAGCAGCCAAGGACAGGGGATCAATCAGCCCCAGCATTTT
once	TRBV19	TRBJ2-7	TRBD1	CASSVTGTGDFYEQYF	TGTGCCAGTAGTGTCACCGGGACAGGGGATTTCTACGAGCAGTACTTC
.	TRBV19	TRBJ2-7	.	CASSTMAGEHYEQYF	TGTGCCAGTAGTACCATGGCAGGGGAGCACTACGAGCAGTACTTC
once	TRBV15	TRBJ2-3	TRBD2	CATSRVGLASDTQYF	TGTGCCACCAGCAGAGTCGGACTAGCGTCAGATACGCAGTATTTT
.	TRBV19	TRBJ1-2	TRBD1	CAIAWSGGDGYTF	TGTGCCATCGCCTGGTCAGGGGGCGATGGCTACACCTTC
.	TRBV6-4	TRBJ2-3	TRBD2	CASSDSSGRHTDTQYF	TGTGCCAGCAGTGACTCTAGCGGGAGACACACAGATACGCAGTATTTT
.	TRBV27	TRBJ2-7	.	CASSFRLGEQYF	TGTGCCAGCAGTTTTCGACTAGGCGAGCAGTACTTC
.	TRBV9	TRBJ2-1	.	CASSRNRVMGNEQFF	TGTGCCAGCAGCAGAAACAGGGTCATGGGGAATGAGCAGTTCTTC
.	TRBV11-2	TRBJ2-1	TRBD2	CASSQGLAVYYNEQFF	TGTGCCAGCAGCCAGGGACTAGCGGTATACTACAATGAGCAGTTCTTC
once	TRBV28	TRBJ1-2	.	CASSSTYRAAGSYGYTF	TGTGCCAGCAGTTCCACCTACCGGGCCGCGGGGTCCTATGGCTACACCTTC
.	TRBV5-8	TRBJ1-2	.	CASSPKMENYGYTF	TGTGCCAGCAGTCCCAAAATGGAGAACTATGGCTACACCTTC
.	TRBV7-2	TRBJ1-3	.	CASSLALGSFISGNTIYF	TGTGCCAGCAGCTTAGCTCTGGGCAGTTTCATCTCTGGAAACACCATATATTTT
.	TRBV27	TRBJ2-1	TRBD1	CASSLGQGYNEQFF	TGTGCCAGCAGTTTGGGACAGGGCTACAATGAGCAGTTCTTC
.	TRBV5-1	TRBJ2-7	TRBD2	CASSLASGGTYEQYF	TGCGCCAGCAGCTTGGCTAGCGGGGGAACATACGAGCAGTACTTC
.	TRBV18	TRBJ2-7	.	CASSPGLGPSYEQYF	TGTGCCAGCTCGCCAGGCCTTGGGCCCTCCTACGAGCAGTACTTC
once	TRBV13	TRBJ2-4	.	CASSFPGKNIQYF	TGTGCCAGCAGCTTCCCCGGCAAAAACATTCAGTACTTC
.	TRBV25-1	TRBJ1-3	.	CASRGTLDSGNTIYF	TGTGCCAGCAGGGGGACACTTGACTCTGGAAACACCATATATTTT
.	TRBV28	TRBJ2-2	.	CASSIMLEIGELFF	TGTGCCAGCAGTATAATGCTAGAAATCGGGGAGCTGTTTTTT
.	TRBV2	TRBJ1-5	TRBD1	CASKGTGSNQPQHF	TGTGCCAGCAAAGGGACAGGGTCCAATCAGCCCCAGCATTTT
.	TRBV10-3	TRBJ2-1	.	CAISGQGSHEQFF	TGTGCCATCAGTGGCCAGGGCAGCCATGAGCAGTTCTTC
.	TRBV7-9	TRBJ1-2	.	CASSASGGGGYGYTF	TGTGCCAGCAGTGCTTCTGGGGGGGGAGGCTATGGCTACACCTTC
few	TRBV11-2	TRBJ1-3	.	CASSPQRNTIYF	TGTGCCAGCAGCCCCCAGCGCAACACCATATATTTT
.	TRBV4-1	TRBJ2-5	TRBD1	CASSLGTGLETQYF	TGCGCCAGCAGCCTCGGGACAGGGTTAGAGACCCAGTACTTC
.	TRBV4-2	TRBJ2-2	.	CASSLTSPNTGELFF	TGTGCCAGCAGCCTGACTAGTCCGAACACCGGGGAGCTGTTTTTT
few	TRBV7-9	TRBJ2-2	.	CASSLSDSGTGELFF	TGTGCCAGCAGCTTATCGGACAGCGGCACCGGGGAGCTGTTTTTT
.	TRBV28	TRBJ2-7	.	CASSFGWEQYF	TGTGCCAGCAGTTTCGGGTGGGAGCAGTACTTC
.	TRBV7-3	TRBJ2-7	.	CASSLAPSSSSYEQYF	TGTGCCAGCAGCTTAGCCCCTAGCTCTTCATCCTACGAGCAGTACTTC
.	TRBV18	TRBJ1-3	.	CASSADSSGNTIYF	TGTGCCAGCTCAGCGGACAGCTCTGGAAACACCATATATTTT
.	TRBV15	TRBJ1-5	.	CATSGRWATFSNQPQHF	TGTGCCACCAGCGGTCGGTGGGCTACCTTTAGCAATCAGCCCCAGCATTTT
few	TRBV7-9	TRBJ1-2	.	CAGRGSGYTF	TGTGCCGGAAGGGGGAGTGGCTACACCTTC
.	TRBV6-4	TRBJ2-2	TRBD2	CASSDSSGSGELFF	TGTGCCAGCAGTGACTCTAGCGGGAGCGGGGAGCTGTTTTTT